This is a list of T cell receptor beta chains from one sample in a study of shared clonotypes between healthy human individuals. Assay: immunoSEQ multiplex PCR; the TCRdb copy retains only in-frame clones and omits some. This table has around 2.1 million clones, 85% to 95% appearing once. Sequenced input: naive CD8+ T cells from PBMCs. These receptors originate from a young man in good health. Some clones in this sample may be carry-over from other donors' samples. Each CDR3 is given with its conserved first and last residue. D genes are given only for firm matches. Part of the rows lack a size; the others show once, few, many or a class for expanded clones.

j_gene: TRBJ2-7
abundance: NA
d_gene: TRBD1
v_gene: TRBV11-2
CDR3nt: TGTGCCAGCAGCCTAACGACAGGGCCCCGCTACGAGCAGTACTTC
CDR3aa: CASSLTTGPRYEQYF

j_gene: TRBJ2-1
abundance: NA
d_gene: NA
v_gene: TRBV29-1
CDR3nt: TGCAGCGGATTGGAGGTCCACAATGAGCAGTTCTTC
CDR3aa: CSGLEVHNEQFF

j_gene: TRBJ2-3
abundance: NA
d_gene: NA
v_gene: TRBV5-6
CDR3nt: TGTGCCAGCAGCTTGGGGATAGATACGCAGTATTTT
CDR3aa: CASSLGIDTQYF

j_gene: TRBJ2-1
abundance: few
d_gene: NA
v_gene: TRBV27
CDR3nt: TGTGCCAGCAGTACACAGGGACCGTCTGAGCAGTTCTTC
CDR3aa: CASSTQGPSEQFF

j_gene: TRBJ2-1
abundance: NA
d_gene: NA
v_gene: TRBV28
CDR3nt: TGTGCCAGCAGTGCAGGGACCGCCGGGAATGAGCAGTTCTTC
CDR3aa: CASSAGTAGNEQFF

j_gene: TRBJ2-1
abundance: NA
d_gene: NA
v_gene: TRBV5-6
CDR3nt: TGTGCCAGCAGCTTGGGCTACTACAATGAGCAGTTCTTC
CDR3aa: CASSLGYYNEQFF

j_gene: TRBJ2-7
abundance: NA
d_gene: NA
v_gene: TRBV10-3
CDR3nt: TGTGCCATCACCGCCACGGGACCGAGCATTTACGAGCAGTACTTC
CDR3aa: CAITATGPSIYEQYF

j_gene: TRBJ1-2
abundance: NA
d_gene: NA
v_gene: TRBV5-1
CDR3nt: TGCGCCAGCCGAGGTGGGCTCCCGAGGGGCTACACCTTC
CDR3aa: CASRGGLPRGYTF

j_gene: TRBJ1-2
abundance: few
d_gene: NA
v_gene: TRBV21-1
CDR3nt: TGTGCCAGTCTAGACATACTCCTCTCCTATGGCTACACCTTC
CDR3aa: CASLDILLSYGYTF

j_gene: TRBJ2-7
abundance: NA
d_gene: TRBD1
v_gene: TRBV7-2
CDR3nt: TGTGCCAGCAGCTTAGTTGGACAGGCAAGCTCCTACGAGCAGTACTTC
CDR3aa: CASSLVGQASSYEQYF

j_gene: TRBJ2-7
abundance: NA
d_gene: TRBD1
v_gene: TRBV15
CDR3nt: TGTGCCACCAGCAGAGCGCCGGGACAGGGCCACGAGCAGTACTTC
CDR3aa: CATSRAPGQGHEQYF

j_gene: TRBJ1-4
abundance: NA
d_gene: TRBD1
v_gene: TRBV7-9
CDR3nt: TGTGCCAGCAGCACCCGACAGGGGGCGACTAATGAAAAACTGTTTTTT
CDR3aa: CASSTRQGATNEKLFF

j_gene: TRBJ2-1
abundance: NA
d_gene: NA
v_gene: TRBV29-1
CDR3nt: TGCAGCGTTGAACTCCCCCTAGTGAGGCAGGGTGGTTTTTATGAGCAGTTCTTC
CDR3aa: CSVELPLVRQGGFYEQFF

j_gene: TRBJ2-7
abundance: NA
d_gene: NA
v_gene: TRBV5-1
CDR3nt: TGCGCCAGCAGCTCAGAAGGTTACGAGCAGTACTTC
CDR3aa: CASSSEGYEQYF

j_gene: TRBJ2-7
abundance: NA
d_gene: NA
v_gene: TRBV28
CDR3nt: TGTGCCAGCAGTTTCACAGGGTCTCGGCGGGAGCAGTACTTC
CDR3aa: CASSFTGSRREQYF

j_gene: TRBJ2-3
abundance: NA
d_gene: NA
v_gene: TRBV2
CDR3nt: TGTGCCAGCATCGGAGCAACAGATACGCAGTATTTT
CDR3aa: CASIGATDTQYF

j_gene: TRBJ1-2
abundance: NA
d_gene: TRBD1
v_gene: TRBV5-6
CDR3nt: TGTGCCAGCACCACCGACAGGGACTATGGCTACACCTTC
CDR3aa: CASTTDRDYGYTF